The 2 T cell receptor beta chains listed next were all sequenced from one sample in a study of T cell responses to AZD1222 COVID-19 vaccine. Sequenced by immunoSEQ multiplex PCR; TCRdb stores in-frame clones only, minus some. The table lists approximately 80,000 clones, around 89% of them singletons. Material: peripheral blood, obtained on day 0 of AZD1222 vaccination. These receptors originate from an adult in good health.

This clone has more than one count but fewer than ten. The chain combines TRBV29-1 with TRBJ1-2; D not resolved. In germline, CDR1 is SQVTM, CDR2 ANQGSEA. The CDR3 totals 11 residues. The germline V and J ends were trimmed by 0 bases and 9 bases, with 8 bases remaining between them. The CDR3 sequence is CSVEEEDCYTF. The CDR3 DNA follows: TGCAGCGTTGAAGAAGAGGATTGCTACACCTTC.

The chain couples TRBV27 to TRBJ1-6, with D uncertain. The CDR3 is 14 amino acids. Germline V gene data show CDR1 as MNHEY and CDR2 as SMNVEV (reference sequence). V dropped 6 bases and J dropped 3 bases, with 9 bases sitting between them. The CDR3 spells CASSPGIYNSPLHF. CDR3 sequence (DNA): TGTGCCAGCAGCCCTGGAATCTATAATTCACCCCTCCACTTT.